The table lists the clone carrying this T cell receptor beta chain with many counts. Alongside a J-beta primer mix, a sample-barcoded 5' primer served in a second PCR lasting about 7 to 12 cycles. Every cDNA was tagged by a template-switch adaptor with 12 random nucleotides. All samples gave at least 2.5 million CDR3-containing paired-end reads. TCRdb itself ran the 5' RACE reads through MiXCR, one entry per CDR3 protein. The sample comprises hundreds of thousands of distinct CDR3 sequences, around 48% of which are singletons, and roughly 12% rests with the top ten. The authors drew 7.5 to 10 milliliters of peripheral blood from each donor. This CDR3 has 15 residues. V gave up 4 bases and J gave up 1 base, with 8 bases separating them. Looked up from germline, CDR1 is MNHEY and CDR2 is SVGEGT. The sample belongs to a study of blood T cells in healthy people across ages.

The TCR comes from a man aged 25-40 years in good health. Material: blood. The rearrangement links TRBV6-2 or TRBV6-3 to TRBJ2-6; D is uncertain. The CDR3 DNA follows: TGTGCCAGCAGTTTTGTCGATTCTGGGGCCAACGTCCTGACTTTC. As protein: CASSFVDSGANVLTF.